The 22 T cell receptor beta chains reported below all come from one sample, sequenced in a study of blood T cell repertoires in COVID-19. Produced via immunoSEQ multiplex PCR; TCRdb's table is partial and in-frame only. The sample has tens of thousands of clones; 83% are singletons. The source material was peripheral blood. The receptor set was obtained from a man under 40 with COVID-19, enrolled during active disease.

This chain connects TRBV4-2 to TRBJ2-5; D gene uncertain. The CDR3 has 14 residues. Germline-derived CDR1 and CDR2 are LGHNA and YNFKEQ. V dropped 0 bases and J dropped 3 bases, with 8 bases sitting between them. The CDR3 DNA reads TGTGCCAGCAGCCAAGATAGCCTGGAAGAGACCCAGTACTTC. Translating gives CASSQDSLEETQYF.

The gene calls are TRBV5-5 and TRBJ1-2; D perhaps matches TRBD1 (5 bases). Trimming cost V 2 bases and J 8 bases, with 16 bases left between them. Germline loops: CDR1 SGHKS, CDR2 YYEKEE (reference sequence). This CDR3 contains 14 residues. The CDR3 sequence is CASSFGGGMVGYTF. The DNA of the CDR3 is TGTGCCAGCAGCTTCGGCGGGGGGATGGTGGGCTACACCTTC.

The chain recombines TRBV4-1 with TRBJ2-2, with 7 nucleotides matching TRBD2. V lost 4 bases to trimming and J lost 2 bases; unmatched junction nucleotides: 7. Germline CDR1 reads MGHRA; CDR2 reads YSYEKL. The CDR3 spans 16 residues. CDR3 sequence (DNA): TGCGCCAGCAGCCCGGAGACTAGCCGCAACACCGGGGAGCTGTTTTTT. Its protein is CASSPETSRNTGELFF.

The rearrangement joins TRBV28 to TRBJ1-2, with D possibly TRBD1 on 5 matching bases. The CDR3 covers 15 residues. CDR1 and CDR2 from the germline V gene are MDHEN and SYDVKM. V was pared by 3 bases and J by 3 bases, with 14 bases between. The DNA of the CDR3 is TGTGCCAGCAGTTTTCAGGGCCCGGTTTACTATGGCTACACCTTC. This sequence encodes CASSFQGPVYYGYTF.

V is TRBV3-1 (or the pseudogene TRBV3-2) and J is TRBJ2-5; 11 bases fit TRBD2. This CDR3 contains 16 residues. Looked up from germline, CDR1 is LGHDT and CDR2 is YNNKEL (reference sequence). The V and J ends lost 4 bases and 4 bases, in that order; junction bases with no gene match: 8. CDR3 sequence: CASSLPSSGRGETQYF. CDR3 sequence (DNA): TGTGCCAGCAGCCTCCCGAGTAGCGGGAGGGGAGAGACCCAGTACTTC.

The rearrangement uses TRBV28 and TRBJ1-3; 8 nucleotides agree with TRBD1. V shed 6 bases and J 4 bases; nucleotides not matched to a gene: 5. Per germline, CDR1 MDHEN and CDR2 SYDVKM. The CDR3 is made up of 14 amino acids. This CDR3 is CASRGQGGGNTIYF. The CDR3 DNA follows: TGTGCCAGCAGAGGACAGGGAGGAGGAAACACCATATATTTT.

This clone has more than one count but fewer than ten. The chain employs TRBV28 and TRBJ2-7; no clear D. The CDR3 is 11 residues long. Trimming took off 5 bases at V and 7 bases at J, with 9 bases between the two ends. Germline CDR1 reads MDHEN; CDR2 reads SYDVKM. The CDR3: CASSPLLEQYF. For the CDR3, the DNA is TGTGCCAGCAGTCCCCTCCTAGAGCAGTACTTC.

The CDR3 sequence is CAISERQGPYEQYF. CDR3 nucleotides: TGTGCCATCAGTGAGCGACAGGGACCCTACGAGCAGTACTTC. The rearrangement joins TRBV10-3 to TRBJ2-7; TRBD1 matches 7 bases. The CDR3 is 14 amino acids. Per the germline V gene, CDR1 is ENHRY and CDR2 is SYGVKD. The junction had 3 bases not matched to a gene; V was cut back by 2 bases and J by 2 bases.

The CDR3, as DNA: TGTGCCATCAGTGAGTCTCGCGGGCCGAGCACAGATACGCAGTATTTT. It codes for CAISESRGPSTDTQYF. This chain connects TRBV10-3 to TRBJ2-3; maybe TRBD2 (5 bases). The V gene lost 0 bases and the J gene lost 0 bases, with 10 bases spanning the gap. CDR1 and CDR2 (germline): ENHRY, SYGVKD. The CDR3 has 16 amino acids.

The count of this clone is one. The chain is built from TRBV2 and TRBJ2-5, with TRBD2 matching over 9 bases. After removal of 4 bases from V and 5 bases from J, the junction contained 11 bases not matched to a gene. There are 16 residues in the CDR3. Germline CDR1 SNHLY, CDR2 FYNNEI. The CDR3 protein is CASSGPQREAWETQYF. CDR3 nucleotide sequence: TGTGCCAGCAGTGGTCCCCAGCGGGAGGCATGGGAGACCCAGTACTTC. Variable domain in full (rest from reference TRBV2 and TRBJ2-5): EPEVTQTPSHQVTQMGQEVILRCVPISNHLYFYWYRQILGQKVEFLVSFYNNEISEKSEIFDDQFSVERPDGSNFTLKIRSTKLEDSAMYFCASSGPQREAWETQYFGPGTRLLVL.

This clone was counted once. This chain uses TRBV5-8 with TRBJ1-5, with a tentative D call TRBD1 (5 bases). CDR1 SGHTS and CDR2 YDEGEE come from the germline V gene. V dropped 2 bases and J dropped 1 base, with 7 bases sitting between them. This CDR3 has 14 residues. As DNA, the CDR3 is TGTGCCAGCAGCTTTGACAGAAGCAATCAGCCCCAGCATTTT. Translating it yields CASSFDRSNQPQHF.

The chain joins TRBV6-5 to TRBJ2-2; D may be TRBD1 (7 bases). The V end lost 6 bases, the J end lost 7 bases, and 12 bases lay between the germline ends. CDR3 size: 13 residues. Germline V gene lookup returns CDR1 MNHEY and CDR2 SVGAGI. The CDR3 loop is CASRIQGGGELFF. For the CDR3, the DNA is TGTGCCAGCAGGATTCAGGGGGGCGGGGAGCTGTTTTTT.

V usage is TRBV30 and J usage is TRBJ1-3; D is unresolved. The germline V and J ends were trimmed by 4 bases and 0 bases, with 16 bases remaining between them. CDR1 and CDR2 (germline): GTSNPN, SVGIG (reference sequence). There are 16 residues in the CDR3. In DNA form, the CDR3 reads TGTGCCTGGAAATCAATGATCCCCAGCTCTGGAAACACCATATATTTT. Translated: CAWKSMIPSSGNTIYF.

The CDR3 DNA sequence: TGCGCCAGCAGCTTGGGGAACAGGGAAAATGGCTACACCTTC. Its protein is CASSLGNRENGYTF. The rearrangement joins TRBV5-1 to TRBJ1-2; tentatively, D is TRBD1 (6 bases). V shed 0 bases and J shed 6 bases, with 12 bases lying between them. The CDR3 has 14 amino acids. CDR1 SGHRS and CDR2 YFSETQ come from the germline V gene.

This clone was counted a single time. The chain carries TRBV6-6 and TRBJ1-2; D is unclear. Per germline, CDR1 MNHNY and CDR2 SVGAGI (reference sequence). This CDR3 spans 15 amino acids. V lost 2 bases, J lost 2 bases, and 12 bases lay in between. In DNA, the CDR3 is TGTGCCAGCAGTTACGGGTCCGCGGCGAACTATGGCTACACCTTC. As protein: CASSYGSAANYGYTF.

This chain links TRBV29-1 with TRBJ2-3; no clear D gene. CDR3 length equals 14 residues. Deletions cut 3 bases from V and 3 bases from J, with 13 bases between. Germline V gives CDR1 SQVTM, CDR2 ANQGSEA. The CDR3 sequence: CSVEAARITDTQYF. CDR3 coding DNA: TGCAGCGTTGAGGCGGCGAGGATTACAGATACGCAGTATTTT.

This chain links TRBV11-3 with TRBJ2-1, with TRBD1 matching over 9 bases. Looked up from germline, CDR1 is SGHNT and CDR2 is YENEEA. V lost 4 bases and J lost 6; bases outside the gene matches: 4. This CDR3 comprises 14 residues. In nucleotides, the CDR3 is TGTGCCAGCAGCTCAGGGACAGGGATCAATGAGCAGTTCTTC. This sequence encodes CASSSGTGINEQFF.

The rearrangement uses TRBV10-3 and TRBJ1-1, with D perhaps TRBD1 (6 bases). There are 12 residues in the CDR3. Per germline, CDR1 ENHRY and CDR2 SYGVKD. V dropped 6 bases and J dropped 7 bases, with 12 bases sitting between them. The CDR3 here is CAISNRANEAFF. CDR3 DNA sequence: TGTGCCATCAGCAACAGGGCCAATGAAGCTTTCTTT.

The chain recombines TRBV7-3 with TRBJ2-2; weak D call: TRBD1 (5 bases). Germline values: CDR1 SGHTA, CDR2 FQGTGA. This CDR3 has 14 amino acids. Trimming removed 1 base from V and 7 bases from J, with 10 bases in between. CDR3 nucleotides: TGTGCCAGCAGCTTAAGACAGAGTAACGGGGAGCTGTTTTTT. This translates into CASSLRQSNGELFF.

V usage is TRBV19 and J usage is TRBJ2-1; 10 positions match TRBD2. Germline V gene sequence: CDR1 LNHDA, CDR2 SQIVND (reference sequence). CDR3 length: 14 amino acids. The trim removed 5 bases at V and 10 bases at J, leaving 8 bases unmatched. CDR3 in amino acids: CASSYTSGMGEQFF. The CDR3 DNA sequence: TGTGCCAGTAGTTACACTAGCGGGATGGGCGAGCAGTTCTTC.

The V gene is TRBV9, the J gene TRBJ2-2; 7 nucleotides align to TRBD2. This CDR3 is 17 amino acids long. Trimming took 4 bases from V and 2 from J; bases not matched to a gene: 11. CDR1 and CDR2 from the germline V gene are SGDLS and YYNGEE. CDR3 DNA sequence: TGTGCCAGCAGCTCCCCCGGCGGGAGACTTAACACCGGGGAGCTGTTTTTT. Its translation is CASSSPGGRLNTGELFF.

V gene TRBV6-5 combines with J gene TRBJ1-2; 7 bases are shared with TRBD1. Germline-derived CDR1 and CDR2 are MNHEY and SVGAGI. CDR3 length: 14 residues. The trim removed 3 bases at V and 2 bases at J, leaving 3 bases unmatched. The CDR3 bases are TGTGCCAGCAGTTATCAGGGGGAGAACTATGGCTACACCTTC. Translated: CASSYQGENYGYTF.